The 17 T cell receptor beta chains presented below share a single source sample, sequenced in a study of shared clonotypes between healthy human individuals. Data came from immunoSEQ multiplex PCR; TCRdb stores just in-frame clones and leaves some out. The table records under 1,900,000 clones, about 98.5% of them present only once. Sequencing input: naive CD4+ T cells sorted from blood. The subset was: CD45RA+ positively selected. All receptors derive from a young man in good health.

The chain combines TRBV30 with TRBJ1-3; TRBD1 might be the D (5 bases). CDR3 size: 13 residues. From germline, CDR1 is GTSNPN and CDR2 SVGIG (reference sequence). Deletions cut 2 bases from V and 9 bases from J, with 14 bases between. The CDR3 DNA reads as TGTGCCTGGAGTACCCTGGGGGTGGGCACCATATATTTT. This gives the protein CAWSTLGVGTIYF. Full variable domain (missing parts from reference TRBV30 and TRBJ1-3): SQTIHQWPATLVQPVGSPLSLECTVEGTSNPNLYWYRQAAGRGLQLLFYSVGIGQISSEVPQNLSASRPQDRQFILSSKKLLLSDSGFYLCAWSTLGVGTIYFGEGSWLTVV.

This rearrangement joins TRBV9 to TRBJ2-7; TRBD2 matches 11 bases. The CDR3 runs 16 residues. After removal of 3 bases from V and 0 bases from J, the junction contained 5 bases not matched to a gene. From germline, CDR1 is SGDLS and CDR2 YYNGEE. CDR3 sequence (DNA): TGTGCCAGCAGCGCATCCGGGACTAGCGGCTCCTACGAGCAGTACTTC. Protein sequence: CASSASGTSGSYEQYF.

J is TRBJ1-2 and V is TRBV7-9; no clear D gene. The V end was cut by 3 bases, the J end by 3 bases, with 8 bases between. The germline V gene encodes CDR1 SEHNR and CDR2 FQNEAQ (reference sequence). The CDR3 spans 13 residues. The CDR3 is CASSLAMDYGYTF. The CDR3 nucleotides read TGTGCCAGCAGCTTGGCGATGGACTATGGCTACACCTTC. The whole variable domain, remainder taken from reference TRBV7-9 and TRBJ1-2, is DTGVSQNPRHKITKRGQNVTFRCDPISEHNRLYWYRQTLGQGPEFLTYFQNEAQLEKSRLLSDRFSAERPKGSFSTLEIQRTEQGDSAMYLCASSLAMDYGYTFGSGTRLTVV.

CDR3 sequence: CASSLTGSSSYEQYF. CDR3 in DNA: TGCGCCAGCAGCTTGACAGGGTCTAGCTCCTACGAGCAGTACTTC. The genes are TRBV5-1 and TRBJ2-7, with TRBD1 as a possible D gene (6 bases). V was cut by 1 base and J by 0 bases, with 11 bases left in between. CDR1 is SGHRS, CDR2 YFSETQ, per germline. The CDR3 consists of 15 residues.

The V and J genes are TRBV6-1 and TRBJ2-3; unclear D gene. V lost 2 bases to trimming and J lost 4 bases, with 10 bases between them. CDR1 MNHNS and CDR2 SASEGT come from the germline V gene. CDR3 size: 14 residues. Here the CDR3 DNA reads TGTGCCAGCAGTGAACGGTTACTCCCAGATACGCAGTATTTT. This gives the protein CASSERLLPDTQYF.

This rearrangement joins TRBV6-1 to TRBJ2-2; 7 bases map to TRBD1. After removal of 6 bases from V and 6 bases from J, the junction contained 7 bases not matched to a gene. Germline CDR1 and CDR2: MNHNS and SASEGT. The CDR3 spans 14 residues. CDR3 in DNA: TGTGCCAGCAGGTACGGACAGGTCCCCGGGGAGCTGTTTTTT. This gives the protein CASRYGQVPGELFF.

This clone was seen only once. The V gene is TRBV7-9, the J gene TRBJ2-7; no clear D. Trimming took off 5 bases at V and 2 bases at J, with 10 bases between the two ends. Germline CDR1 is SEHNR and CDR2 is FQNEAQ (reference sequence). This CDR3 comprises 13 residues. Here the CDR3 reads CASSGNGPYEQYF. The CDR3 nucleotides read TGTGCCAGCAGCGGGAACGGGCCCTACGAGCAGTACTTC.

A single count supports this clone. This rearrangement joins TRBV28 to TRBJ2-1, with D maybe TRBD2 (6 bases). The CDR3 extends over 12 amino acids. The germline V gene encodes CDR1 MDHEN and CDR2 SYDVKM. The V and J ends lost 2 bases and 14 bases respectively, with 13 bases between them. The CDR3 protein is CASSLVGTSKFF. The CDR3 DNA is TGTGCCAGCAGTTTAGTGGGGACTTCTAAGTTCTTC.

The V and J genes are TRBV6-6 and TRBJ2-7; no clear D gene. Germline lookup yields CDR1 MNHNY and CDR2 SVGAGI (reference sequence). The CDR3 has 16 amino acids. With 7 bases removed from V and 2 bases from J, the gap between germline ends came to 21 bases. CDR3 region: CASTSGYKGRTYEQYF. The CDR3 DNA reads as TGTGCCAGCACCTCCGGTTATAAGGGTAGAACCTACGAGCAGTACTTC.

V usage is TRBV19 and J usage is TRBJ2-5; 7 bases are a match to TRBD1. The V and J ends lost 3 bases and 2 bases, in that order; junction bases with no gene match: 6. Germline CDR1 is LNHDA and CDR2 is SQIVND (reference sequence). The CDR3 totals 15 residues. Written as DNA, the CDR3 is TGTGCCAGTAGTATTGGTCAGGGGGTACAAGAGACCCAGTACTTC. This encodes CASSIGQGVQETQYF.

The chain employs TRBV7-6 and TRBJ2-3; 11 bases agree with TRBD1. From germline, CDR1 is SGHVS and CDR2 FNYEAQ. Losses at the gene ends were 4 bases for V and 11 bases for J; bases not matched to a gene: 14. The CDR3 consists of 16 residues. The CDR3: CASSSSGTGGSQEQYF. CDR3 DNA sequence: TGTGCCAGCAGCTCTTCCGGGACAGGGGGGTCGCAGGAGCAGTATTTT.

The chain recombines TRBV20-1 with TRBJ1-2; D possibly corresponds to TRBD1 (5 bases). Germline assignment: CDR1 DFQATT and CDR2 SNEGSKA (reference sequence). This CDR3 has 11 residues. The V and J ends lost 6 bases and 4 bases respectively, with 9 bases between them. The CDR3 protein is CSAQGVYGYTF. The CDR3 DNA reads TGCAGTGCCCAAGGGGTCTATGGCTACACCTTC.

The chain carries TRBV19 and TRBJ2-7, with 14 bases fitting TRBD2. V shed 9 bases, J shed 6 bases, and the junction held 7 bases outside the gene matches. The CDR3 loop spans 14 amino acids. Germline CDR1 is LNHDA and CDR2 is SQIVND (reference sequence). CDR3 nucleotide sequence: TGTGCCAGCAACCGCGGGACTAGCGGGAGCGAGCAGTACTTC. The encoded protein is CASNRGTSGSEQYF.

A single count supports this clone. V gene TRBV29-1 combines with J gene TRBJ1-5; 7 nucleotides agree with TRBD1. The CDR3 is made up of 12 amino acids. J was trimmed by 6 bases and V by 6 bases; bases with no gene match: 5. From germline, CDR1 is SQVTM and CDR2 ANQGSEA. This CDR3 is CSVQTGFQPQHF. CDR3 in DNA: TGCAGCGTCCAGACAGGGTTTCAGCCCCAGCATTTT. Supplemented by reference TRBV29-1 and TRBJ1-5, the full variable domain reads SAVISQKPSRDICQRGTSLTIQCQVDSQVTMMFWYRQQPGQSLTLIATANQGSEATYESGFVIDKFPISRPNLTFSTLTVSNMSPEDSSIYLCSVQTGFQPQHFGDGTRLSIL.

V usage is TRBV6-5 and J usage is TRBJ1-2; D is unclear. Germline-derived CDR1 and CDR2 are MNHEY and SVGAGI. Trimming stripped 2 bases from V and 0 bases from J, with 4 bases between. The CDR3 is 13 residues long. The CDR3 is CASSYRANYGYTF. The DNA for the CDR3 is TGTGCCAGCAGTTACCGGGCTAACTATGGCTACACCTTC.

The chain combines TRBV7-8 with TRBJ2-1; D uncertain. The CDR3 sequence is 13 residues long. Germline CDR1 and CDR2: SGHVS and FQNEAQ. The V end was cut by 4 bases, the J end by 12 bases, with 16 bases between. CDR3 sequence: CASSSRRASWQFF. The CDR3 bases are TGTGCCAGCAGCTCAAGACGAGCGAGTTGGCAGTTCTTC.

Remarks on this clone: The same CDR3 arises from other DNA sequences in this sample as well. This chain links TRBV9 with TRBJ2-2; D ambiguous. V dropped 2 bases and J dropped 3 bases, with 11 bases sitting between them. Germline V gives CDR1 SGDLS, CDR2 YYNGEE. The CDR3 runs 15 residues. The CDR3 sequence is CASSVSGRDTGELFF. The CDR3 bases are TGTGCCAGCAGCGTGTCAGGTCGCGACACCGGGGAGCTGTTTTTT.